This TCR beta chain was obtained from a study of blood T cell repertoires in COVID-19. Study-level background: PBMCs, B-cell-depleted T cells, or T cells provided the cDNA or gDNA that made up the material.

Germline CDR1 is KGHDR and CDR2 is SFDVKD. V dropped 10 bases and J dropped 1 base, with 8 bases sitting between them. There are 12 residues in the CDR3. This table comes from immunoSEQ multiplex PCR, and its TCRdb copy is limited to in-frame clones, with some not included. Here the sample spans 130,000 or so clones, over 60% being singletons. This chain links TRBV24-1 with TRBJ2-3; maybe TRBD1 (6 bases). The receptor was derived from a woman between 65 and 79 years old with acute or convalescent COVID-19. Source material: peripheral blood. As DNA, the CDR3 is TGTGCCACAAAGGGGGGCACAGATACGCAGTATTTT. As protein: CATKGGTDTQYF.